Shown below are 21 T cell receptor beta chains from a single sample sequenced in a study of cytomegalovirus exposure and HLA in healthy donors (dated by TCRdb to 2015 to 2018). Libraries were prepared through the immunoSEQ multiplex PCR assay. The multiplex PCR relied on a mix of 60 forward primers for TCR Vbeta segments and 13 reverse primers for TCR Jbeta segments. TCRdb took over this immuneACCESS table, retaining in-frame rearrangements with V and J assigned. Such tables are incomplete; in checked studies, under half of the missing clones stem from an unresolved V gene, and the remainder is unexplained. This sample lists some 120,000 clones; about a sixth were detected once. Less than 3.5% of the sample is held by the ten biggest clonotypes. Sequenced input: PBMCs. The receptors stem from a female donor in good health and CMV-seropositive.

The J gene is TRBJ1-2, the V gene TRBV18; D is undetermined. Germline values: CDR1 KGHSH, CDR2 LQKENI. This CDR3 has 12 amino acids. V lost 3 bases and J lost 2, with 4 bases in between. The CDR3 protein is CASSPKNYGYTF. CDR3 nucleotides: TGTGCCAGCTCACCTAAAAACTATGGCTACACCTTC.

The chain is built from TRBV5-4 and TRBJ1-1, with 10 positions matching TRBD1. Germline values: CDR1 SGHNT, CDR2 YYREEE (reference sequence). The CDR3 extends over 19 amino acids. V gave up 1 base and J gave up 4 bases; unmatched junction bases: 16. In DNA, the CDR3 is TGTGCCAGCAGCTTGAAATTGGGGACAGGGGCTTGGGGTGGCACTGAAGCTTTCTTT. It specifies CASSLKLGTGAWGGTEAFF.

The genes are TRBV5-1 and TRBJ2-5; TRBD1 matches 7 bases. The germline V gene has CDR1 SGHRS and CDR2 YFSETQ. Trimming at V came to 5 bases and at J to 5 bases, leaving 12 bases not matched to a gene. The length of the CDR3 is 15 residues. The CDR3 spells CASRSYPGTEETQYF. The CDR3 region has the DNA TGCGCCAGCAGATCCTACCCCGGGACAGAGGAGACCCAGTACTTC.

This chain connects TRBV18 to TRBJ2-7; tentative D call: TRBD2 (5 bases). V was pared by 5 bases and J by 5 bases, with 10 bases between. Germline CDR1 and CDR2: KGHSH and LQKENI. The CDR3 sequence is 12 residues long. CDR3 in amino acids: CASSAVRDEQYF. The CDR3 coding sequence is TGTGCCAGCTCAGCTGTGAGGGACGAGCAGTACTTC.

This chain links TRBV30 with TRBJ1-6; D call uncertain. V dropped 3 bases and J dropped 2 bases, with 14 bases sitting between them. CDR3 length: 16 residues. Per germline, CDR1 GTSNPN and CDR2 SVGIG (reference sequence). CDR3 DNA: TGTGCCTGGAGCGATGACCCGAGCGCCTATAATTCACCCCTCCACTTT. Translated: CAWSDDPSAYNSPLHF.

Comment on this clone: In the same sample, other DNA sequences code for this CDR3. CDR3 loop: CASSLQGNTEAFF. As DNA, the CDR3 is TGTGCCAGCAGCTTACAGGGGAACACTGAAGCTTTCTTT. V and J are TRBV7-8 and TRBJ1-1, with D possibly TRBD1 on 5 matching bases. Trimming took 2 bases from V and 1 from J, leaving 5 bases between them. The germline V gene encodes CDR1 SGHVS and CDR2 FQNEAQ. This CDR3 is built from 13 residues.

The CDR3 sequence is CASSPLIDRIQFDEAFF. The CDR3 nucleotides read TGTGCCAGTAGTCCGTTAATAGACAGAATCCAATTTGATGAAGCTTTCTTT. The J gene is TRBJ1-1, the V gene TRBV19; TRBD1 is a possible D gene (5 bases). This CDR3 spans 17 amino acids. The germline V gene has CDR1 LNHDA and CDR2 SQIVND (reference sequence). Trimming pared 5 bases from V and 7 bases from J, leaving 26 bases between.

The CDR3 DNA reads as TGCGCCAGCAGCCAAGATGTCGGCCTTCGTAGCGGGGGAAAGCCCGGGGAGCTGTTTTTT. Translated: CASSQDVGLRSGGKPGELFF. This chain connects TRBV4-3 to TRBJ2-2, with 9 bases matching TRBD2. V lost 0 bases to trimming and J lost 6 bases; unmatched junction nucleotides: 17. CDR3 length: 20 residues. Germline CDR1 and CDR2: LGHNA and YSLEER.

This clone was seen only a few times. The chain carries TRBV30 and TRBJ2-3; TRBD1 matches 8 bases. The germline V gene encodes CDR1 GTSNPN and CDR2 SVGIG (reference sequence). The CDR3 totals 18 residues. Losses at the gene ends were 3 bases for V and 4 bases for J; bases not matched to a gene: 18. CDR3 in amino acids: CAWRIDRGSYRTPDTQYF. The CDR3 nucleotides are TGTGCCTGGAGGATCGACAGGGGATCGTACCGTACCCCAGATACGCAGTATTTT.

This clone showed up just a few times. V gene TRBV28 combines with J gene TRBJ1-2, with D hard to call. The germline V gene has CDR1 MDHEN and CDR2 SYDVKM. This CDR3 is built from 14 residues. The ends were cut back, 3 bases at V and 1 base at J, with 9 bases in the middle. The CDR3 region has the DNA TGTGCCAGCAGTTTTAATCCGTTTAACTATGGCTACACCTTC. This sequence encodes CASSFNPFNYGYTF.

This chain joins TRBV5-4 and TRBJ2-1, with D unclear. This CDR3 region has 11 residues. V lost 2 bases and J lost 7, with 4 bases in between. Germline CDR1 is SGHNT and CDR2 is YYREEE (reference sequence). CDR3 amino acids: CASSLINEQFF. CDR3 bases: TGTGCCAGCAGCTTAATAAATGAGCAGTTCTTC.

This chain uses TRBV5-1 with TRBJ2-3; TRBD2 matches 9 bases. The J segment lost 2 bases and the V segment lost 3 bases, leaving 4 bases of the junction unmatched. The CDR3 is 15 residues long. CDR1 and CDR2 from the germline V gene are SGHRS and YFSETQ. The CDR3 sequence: CASSSGTSITDTQYF. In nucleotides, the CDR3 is TGCGCCAGCAGCTCCGGGACTAGCATCACAGATACGCAGTATTTT.

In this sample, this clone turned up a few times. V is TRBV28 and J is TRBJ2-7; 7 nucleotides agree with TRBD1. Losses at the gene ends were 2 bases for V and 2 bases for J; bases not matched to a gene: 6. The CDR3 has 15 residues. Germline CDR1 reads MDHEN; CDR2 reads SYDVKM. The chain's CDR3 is CASSLRRTGPYEQYF. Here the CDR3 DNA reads TGTGCCAGCAGTTTACGGCGGACAGGCCCCTACGAGCAGTACTTC.

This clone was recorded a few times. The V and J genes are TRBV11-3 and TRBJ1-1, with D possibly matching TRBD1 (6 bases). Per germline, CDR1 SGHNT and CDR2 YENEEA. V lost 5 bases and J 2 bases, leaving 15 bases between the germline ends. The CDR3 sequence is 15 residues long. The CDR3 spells CASSEQAGENTEAFF. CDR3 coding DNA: TGTGCCAGCAGCGAACAAGCAGGGGAAAACACTGAAGCTTTCTTT.

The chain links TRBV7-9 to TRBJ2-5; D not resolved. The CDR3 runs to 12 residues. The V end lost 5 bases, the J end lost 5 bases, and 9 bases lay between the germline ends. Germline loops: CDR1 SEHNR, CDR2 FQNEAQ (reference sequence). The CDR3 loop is CASSPPRETQYF. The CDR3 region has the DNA TGTGCCAGCAGCCCTCCGCGTGAGACCCAGTACTTC.

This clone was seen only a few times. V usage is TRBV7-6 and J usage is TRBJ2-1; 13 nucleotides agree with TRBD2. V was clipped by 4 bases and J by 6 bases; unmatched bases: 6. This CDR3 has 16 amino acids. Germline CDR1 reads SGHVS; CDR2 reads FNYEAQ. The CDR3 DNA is TGTGCCAGCAGCTCAGGACTAGCGGGAGTTAGCAATGAGCAGTTCTTC. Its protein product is CASSSGLAGVSNEQFF.

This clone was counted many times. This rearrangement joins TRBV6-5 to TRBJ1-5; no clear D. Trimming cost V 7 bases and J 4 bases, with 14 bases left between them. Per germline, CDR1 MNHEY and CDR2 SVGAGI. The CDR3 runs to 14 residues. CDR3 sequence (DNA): TGTGCCAGCAAAGAATCCGTGAGAAATCAGCCCCAGCATTTT. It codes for CASKESVRNQPQHF.

CDR3 sequence reads: CASSLISSGRITQYF. Written as DNA, the CDR3 is TGTGCCAGCAGCTTGATATCCAGCGGGAGAATAACGCAGTATTTT. The chain combines TRBV5-4 with TRBJ2-3, with 8 bases matching TRBD2. Looked up from germline, CDR1 is SGHNT and CDR2 is YYREEE (reference sequence). With V trimmed by 1 base and J by 9 bases, 10 bases remained unmatched. This CDR3 has 15 residues.

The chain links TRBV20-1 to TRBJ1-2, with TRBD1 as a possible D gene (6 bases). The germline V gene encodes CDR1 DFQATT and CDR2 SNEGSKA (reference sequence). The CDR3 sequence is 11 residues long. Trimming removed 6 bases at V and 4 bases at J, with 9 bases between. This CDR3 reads CSAAGAYGYTF. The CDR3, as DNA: TGCAGTGCGGCAGGGGCCTATGGCTACACCTTC.

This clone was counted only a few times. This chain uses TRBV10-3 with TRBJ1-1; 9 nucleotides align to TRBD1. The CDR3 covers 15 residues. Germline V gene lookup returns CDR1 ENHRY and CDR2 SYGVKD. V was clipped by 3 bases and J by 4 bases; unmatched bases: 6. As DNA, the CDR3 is TGTGCCATCAGTGATATAGGACAGGGGCCCACTGAAGCTTTCTTT. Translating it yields CAISDIGQGPTEAFF.

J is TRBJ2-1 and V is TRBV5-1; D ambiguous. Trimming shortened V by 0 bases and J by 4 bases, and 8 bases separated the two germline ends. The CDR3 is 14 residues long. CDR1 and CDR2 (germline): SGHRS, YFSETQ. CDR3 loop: CASSLVVEYNEQFF. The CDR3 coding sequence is TGCGCCAGCAGCTTGGTAGTGGAGTACAATGAGCAGTTCTTC.